This T cell receptor (beta chain) originates from a study of response to subunit inactivated influenza vaccine (dated by TCRdb to 2017 to 2018). For the study in its entirety: The study used deep quantitative T cell receptor repertoire profiling to track responses to a trivalent subunit inactivated influenza vaccine. Study-wide findings and limitations: It was suggested by the authors that each seasonal influenza vaccination may recruit only a limited number of new T cells.

Library preparation used RT-PCR. The sequencer was an Illumina HiSeq 2500. The public reads were reprocessed in TCRdb via fastp at Q25 and MiXCR, keeping in-frame beta chains. Entries are consolidated by CDR3 protein sequence, retaining the most common genes and DNA. This sample lists under 950,000 distinct CDR3 sequences; 21% were detected once. The top ten clonotypes cover approximately 10% of the sample. On this clonotype: Its antigen is unknown. No much larger clone is present one base from it, and per-base qualities are unavailable.

V is shortened by 0 bases, J by 2 bases, and the region joining them spans 14 bases. Including the terminal cysteine and phenylalanine, the CDR3 comprises 16 residues. Of all the DNA, just the CDR3 is kept, 48 bases in frame from base 1. Looking up the germline V gene yields CDR1 SGDLS and CDR2 YYNGEE. The V and J segments used are TRBV9 and TRBJ2-5, with a weak D call of TRBD2 (6 bases match). Sample: PBMCs from blood, taken more than 4 days after vaccination. This sequence originates from a man aged 50 or older who received an inactivated influenza vaccine. Donor details come from another sample of the same person, matched by shared clones. Here is the DNA: TGTGCCAGCAGCGTAGGAATAGCGGAGATACAAGAGACCCAGTACTTC. The translation is CASSVGIAEIQETQYF.